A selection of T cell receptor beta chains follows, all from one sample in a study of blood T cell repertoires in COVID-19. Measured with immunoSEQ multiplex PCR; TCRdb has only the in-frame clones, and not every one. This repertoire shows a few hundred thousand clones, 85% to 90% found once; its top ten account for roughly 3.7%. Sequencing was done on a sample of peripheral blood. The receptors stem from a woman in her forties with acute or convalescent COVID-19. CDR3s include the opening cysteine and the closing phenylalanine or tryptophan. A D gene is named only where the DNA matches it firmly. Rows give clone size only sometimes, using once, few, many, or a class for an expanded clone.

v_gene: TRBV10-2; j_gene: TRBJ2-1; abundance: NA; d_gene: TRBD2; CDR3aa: CASSVAGGNNEQFF; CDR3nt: TGCGCCAGCAGTGTAGCGGGGGGTAACAATGAGCAGTTCTTC
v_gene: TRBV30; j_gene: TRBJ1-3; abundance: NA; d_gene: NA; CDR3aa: CASHGGGNTIYF; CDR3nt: TGTGCCTCCCACGGGGGGGGGAACACCATATATTTT
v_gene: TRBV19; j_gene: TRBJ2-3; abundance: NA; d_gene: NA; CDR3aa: CASSPGLRRTDTQYF; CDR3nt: TGTGCCAGTAGTCCGGGACTTCGCCGCACAGATACGCAGTATTTT
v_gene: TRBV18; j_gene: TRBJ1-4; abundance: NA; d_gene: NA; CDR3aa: CASSPSQGNEKLFF; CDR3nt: TGTGCCAGCTCACCAAGCCAGGGCAATGAAAAACTGTTTTTT
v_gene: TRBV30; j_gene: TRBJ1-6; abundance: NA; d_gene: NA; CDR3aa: CAWAYDINSPLHF; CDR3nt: TGTGCCTGGGCCTATGACATAAATTCACCCCTCCACTTT
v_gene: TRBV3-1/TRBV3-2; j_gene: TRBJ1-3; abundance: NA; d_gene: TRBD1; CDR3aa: CASSHRGLSGNTIYF; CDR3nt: TGTGCCAGCAGCCACAGGGGGCTGTCTGGAAACACCATATATTTT
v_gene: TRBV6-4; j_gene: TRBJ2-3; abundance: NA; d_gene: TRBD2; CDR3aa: CASSEGGGLGDTQYF; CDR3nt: TGTGCCAGCAGTGAGGGAGGAGGACTAGGCGATACGCAGTATTTT
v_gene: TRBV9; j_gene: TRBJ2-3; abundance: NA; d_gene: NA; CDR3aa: CASSVTIQVPTDTQYF; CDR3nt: TGTGCCAGCAGCGTCACGATTCAGGTTCCCACAGATACGCAGTATTTT
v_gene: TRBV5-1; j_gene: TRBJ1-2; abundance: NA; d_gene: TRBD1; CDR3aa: CASSWTGETDYGYTF; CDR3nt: TGCGCCAGCAGCTGGACAGGGGAAACGGACTATGGCTACACCTTC
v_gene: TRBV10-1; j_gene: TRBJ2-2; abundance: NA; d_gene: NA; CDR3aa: CASRPTGNTGELFF; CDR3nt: TGCGCCAGCAGGCCAACGGGGAACACCGGGGAGCTGTTTTTT
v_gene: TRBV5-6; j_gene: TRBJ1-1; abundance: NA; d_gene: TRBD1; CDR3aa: CASSLQTGLGTEAFF; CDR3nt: TGTGCCAGCAGCTTGCAGACAGGGCTGGGCACTGAAGCTTTCTTT
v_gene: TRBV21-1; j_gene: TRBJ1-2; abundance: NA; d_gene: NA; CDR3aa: CASSMWDRVPHHSDGYTF; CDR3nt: TGTGCCAGCAGCATGTGGGACAGGGTCCCCCACCATTCCGATGGCTACACCTTC
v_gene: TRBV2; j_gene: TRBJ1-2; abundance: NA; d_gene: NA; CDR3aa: CTSSEIQNYGYTF; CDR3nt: TGTACCAGCAGTGAAATCCAAAACTATGGCTACACCTTC
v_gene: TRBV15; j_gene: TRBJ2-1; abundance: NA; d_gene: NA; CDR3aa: CATSRGGPHNEQFF; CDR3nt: TGTGCCACCAGCAGAGGGGGGCCCCACAATGAGCAGTTCTTC
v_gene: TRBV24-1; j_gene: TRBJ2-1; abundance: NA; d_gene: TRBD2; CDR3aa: CATSELGTSGGLTNEQFF; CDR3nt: TGTGCCACCAGTGAATTAGGGACTAGCGGGGGGCTTACCAATGAGCAGTTCTTC
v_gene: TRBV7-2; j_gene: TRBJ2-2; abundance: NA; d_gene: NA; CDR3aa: CASSSPGGTGELFF; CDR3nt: TGTGCCAGCAGCTCCCCGGGTGGCACCGGGGAGCTGTTTTTT
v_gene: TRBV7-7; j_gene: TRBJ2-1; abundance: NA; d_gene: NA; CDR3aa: CASSLGQQGNEQFF; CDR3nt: TGTGCCAGCAGCTTAGGCCAACAGGGCAATGAGCAGTTCTTC
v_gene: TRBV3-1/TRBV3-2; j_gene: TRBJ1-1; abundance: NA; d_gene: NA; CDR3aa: CASSQEGGKAFF; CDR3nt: TGTGCCAGCAGCCAAGAGGGGGGGAAAGCTTTCTTT
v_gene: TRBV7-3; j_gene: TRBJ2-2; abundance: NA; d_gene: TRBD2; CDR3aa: CASSSLGRGGSGELFF; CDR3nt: TGTGCCAGCAGCTCCCTGGGGCGGGGGGGCAGCGGGGAGCTGTTTTTT
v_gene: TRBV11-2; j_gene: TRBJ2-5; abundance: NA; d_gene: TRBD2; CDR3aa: CASSLRGGGETQYF; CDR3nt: TGTGCCAGCAGCTTACGGGGCGGGGGAGAGACCCAGTACTTC
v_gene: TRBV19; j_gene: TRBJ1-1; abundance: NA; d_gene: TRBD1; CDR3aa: CASSTDRGKVTEAFF; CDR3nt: TGTGCCAGTAGTACCGACAGGGGGAAGGTCACTGAAGCTTTCTTT
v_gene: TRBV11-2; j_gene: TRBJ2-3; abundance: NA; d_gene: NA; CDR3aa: CASSRPPALTGTDTQYF; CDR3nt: TGTGCCAGCAGCCGACCTCCGGCGTTAACAGGGACAGATACGCAGTATTTT
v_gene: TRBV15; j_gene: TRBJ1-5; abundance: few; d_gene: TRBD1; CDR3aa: CATSSSGTGFGQPQHF; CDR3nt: TGTGCCACCAGCAGTTCCGGGACAGGTTTCGGTCAGCCCCAGCATTTT
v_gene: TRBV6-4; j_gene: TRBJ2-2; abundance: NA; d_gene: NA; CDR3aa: CASIESGRGATGELFF; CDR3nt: TGTGCCAGCATCGAATCGGGGAGGGGGGCCACCGGGGAGCTGTTTTTT
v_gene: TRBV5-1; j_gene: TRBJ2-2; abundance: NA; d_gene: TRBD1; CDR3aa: CASTGQANTGELFF; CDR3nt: TGCGCCAGCACAGGACAGGCGAACACCGGGGAGCTGTTTTTT
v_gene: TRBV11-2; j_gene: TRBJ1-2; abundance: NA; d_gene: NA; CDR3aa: CASSLDGGPDGYTF; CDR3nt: TGTGCCAGCAGCCTCGACGGGGGGCCCGATGGCTACACCTTC
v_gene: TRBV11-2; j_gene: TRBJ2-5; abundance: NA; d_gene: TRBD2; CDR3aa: CASSLASLAGGLETQYF; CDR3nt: TGTGCCAGCAGCTTAGCCTCCCTAGCGGGGGGGTTGGAGACCCAGTACTTC
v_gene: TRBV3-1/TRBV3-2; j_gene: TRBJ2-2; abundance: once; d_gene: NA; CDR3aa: CASSQGRGHAGELFF; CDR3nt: TGTGCCAGCAGCCAAGGGAGGGGGCATGCCGGGGAGCTGTTTTTT
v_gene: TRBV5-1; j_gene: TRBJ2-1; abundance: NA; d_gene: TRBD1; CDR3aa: CASSRPPGQGSYNEQFF; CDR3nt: TGCGCCAGCAGCCGACCCCCTGGACAGGGATCCTACAATGAGCAGTTCTTC
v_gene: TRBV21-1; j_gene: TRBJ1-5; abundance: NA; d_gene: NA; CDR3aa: CASSNPTGGRRKPQHF; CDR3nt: TGTGCCAGCAGCAACCCCACGGGAGGACGAAGGAAGCCCCAGCATTTT
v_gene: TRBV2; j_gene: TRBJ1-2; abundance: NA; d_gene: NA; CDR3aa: CASSEWGDDVAF; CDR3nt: TGTGCCAGCAGTGAATGGGGGGATGATGTAGCCTTC
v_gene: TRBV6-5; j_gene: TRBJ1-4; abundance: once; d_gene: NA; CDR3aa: CASRGASPREKLFF; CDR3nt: TGTGCCAGCAGGGGGGCCTCTCCGAGGGAAAAACTGTTTTTT
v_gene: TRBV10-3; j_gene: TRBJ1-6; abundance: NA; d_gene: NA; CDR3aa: CAISEATGLNNSPLHF; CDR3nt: TGTGCCATCAGTGAGGCTACAGGGCTGAATAATTCACCCCTCCACTTT
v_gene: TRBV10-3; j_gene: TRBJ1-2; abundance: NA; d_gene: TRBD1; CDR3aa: CAISERQGSYGYTF; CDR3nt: TGTGCCATCAGTGAGAGACAGGGTTCTTATGGCTACACCTTC
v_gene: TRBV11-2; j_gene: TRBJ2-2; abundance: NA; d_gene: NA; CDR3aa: CASSLAVAGELFF; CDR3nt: TGTGCCAGCAGCTTAGCGGTGGCCGGGGAGCTGTTTTTT
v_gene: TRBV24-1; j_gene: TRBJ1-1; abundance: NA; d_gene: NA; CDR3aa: CATSDGALTEAFF; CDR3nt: TGTGCCACCAGTGATGGGGCGTTAACTGAAGCTTTCTTT
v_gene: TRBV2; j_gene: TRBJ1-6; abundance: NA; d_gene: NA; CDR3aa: CASSGQRNSPLHF; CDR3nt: TGTGCCAGCAGTGGACAGAGGAATTCACCCCTCCACTTT
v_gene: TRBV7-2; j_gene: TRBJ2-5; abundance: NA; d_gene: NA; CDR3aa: CASSENSQETQYF; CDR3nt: TGTGCCAGCAGCGAGAACTCACAAGAGACCCAGTACTTC
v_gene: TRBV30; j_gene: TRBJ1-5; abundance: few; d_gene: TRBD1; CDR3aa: CAWSTGVSNQPQHF; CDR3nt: TGTGCCTGGAGTACAGGGGTCAGCAATCAGCCCCAGCATTTT
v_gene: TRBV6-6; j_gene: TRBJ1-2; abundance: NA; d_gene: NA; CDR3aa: CASSSRDLGANYGYTF; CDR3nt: TGTGCCAGCAGTTCCAGGGATCTAGGAGCTAACTATGGCTACACCTTC
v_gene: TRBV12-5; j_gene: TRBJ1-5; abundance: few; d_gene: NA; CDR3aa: CASGLVLDGQTYSNQPQHF; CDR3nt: TGTGCTAGTGGTTTGGTACTTGACGGACAGACCTATAGCAATCAGCCCCAGCATTTT
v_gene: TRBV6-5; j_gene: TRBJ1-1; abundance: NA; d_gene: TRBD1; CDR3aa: CASRPGGTAEAFF; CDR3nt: TGTGCCAGCAGACCGGGAGGGACAGCTGAAGCTTTCTTT
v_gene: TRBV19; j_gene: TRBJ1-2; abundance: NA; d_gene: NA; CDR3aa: CASSIGGALRYGYTF; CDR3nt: TGTGCCAGTAGTATCGGGGGGGCACTCCGCTATGGCTACACCTTC
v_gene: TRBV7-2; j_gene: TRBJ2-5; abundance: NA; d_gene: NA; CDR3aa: CASTSWGGVETQYF; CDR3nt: TGTGCCAGCACGAGTTGGGGGGGCGTGGAGACCCAGTACTTC
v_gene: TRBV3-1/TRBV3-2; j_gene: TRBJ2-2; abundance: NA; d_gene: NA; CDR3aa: CASSFRDMGAGELFF; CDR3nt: TGTGCCAGCAGCTTTCGGGACATGGGGGCCGGGGAGCTGTTTTTT
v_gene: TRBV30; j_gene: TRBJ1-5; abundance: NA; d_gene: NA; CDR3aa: CAWSVYRANQPQHF; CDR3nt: TGTGCCTGGAGTGTCTACAGGGCTAATCAGCCCCAGCATTTT
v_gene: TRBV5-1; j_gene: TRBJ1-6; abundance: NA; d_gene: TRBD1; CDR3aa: CASSSGTGRSYNSPLHF; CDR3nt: TGCGCCAGCAGTTCCGGGACAGGGAGGTCCTATAATTCACCCCTCCACTTT
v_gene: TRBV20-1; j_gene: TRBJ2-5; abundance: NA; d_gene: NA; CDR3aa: CSASRQGLIETQYF; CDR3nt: TGCAGTGCTAGTAGACAGGGACTTATAGAGACCCAGTACTTC
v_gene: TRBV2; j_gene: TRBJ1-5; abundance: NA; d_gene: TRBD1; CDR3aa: CASSPRTGWNQPQHF; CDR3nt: TGTGCCAGCAGTCCGAGGACAGGGTGGAATCAGCCCCAGCATTTT